The 16 T cell receptor beta chains below all came from one sample that was sequenced in a study of cytomegalovirus exposure and HLA in healthy donors. The study ran its PCR with 60 Vbeta and 13 Jbeta primers. Measured with immunoSEQ multiplex PCR; TCRdb has only the in-frame clones, and not every one. The sample includes 140,000 to 150,000 clones, approximately 80% seen only once; the top ten take roughly 4.5%. The sequenced sample was PBMCs. These TCRs come from a man aged 35-49 years in good health and CMV-seronegative.

J is TRBJ2-5 and V is TRBV6-1; 7 positions match TRBD1. Per the germline V gene, CDR1 is MNHNS and CDR2 is SASEGT. Trimming cost V 4 bases and J 4 bases; bases outside gene matches: 12. The CDR3 is 16 residues long. The CDR3 sequence is CASSVVMTGTAETQYF. The CDR3 nucleotides read TGTGCCAGCAGTGTGGTCATGACAGGGACGGCAGAGACCCAGTACTTC.

The rearrangement joins TRBV6-5 to TRBJ1-1; no clear D. V was trimmed by 1 base and J by 5 bases, leaving 11 bases between them. The germline CDR1 and CDR2 sequences are MNHEY and SVGAGI. The CDR3 consists of 14 residues. CDR3 loop: CASSYFRGKTEAFF. In nucleotides, the CDR3 is TGTGCCAGCAGTTACTTTAGAGGGAAAACTGAAGCTTTCTTT.

The chain is built from TRBV10-2 and TRBJ1-2, with 9 bases fitting TRBD1. J was trimmed by 10 bases and V by 1 base; bases with no gene match: 7. The CDR3 loop spans 14 amino acids. Germline CDR1 WSHSY, CDR2 SAAADI. CDR3 sequence (DNA): TGCGCCAGCAGTGAGTTCGCGGGGGACAGGGCCTACACCTTC. It is translated as CASSEFAGDRAYTF.

The chain joins TRBV4-1 to TRBJ2-2; TRBD1 agrees at 7 bases. Germline V gene data show CDR1 as MGHRA and CDR2 as YSYEKL. After removal of 4 bases from V and 4 bases from J, the junction contained 9 bases not matched to a gene. This CDR3 comprises 16 residues. CDR3 protein: CASSPLTGKGTGELFF. CDR3 DNA sequence: TGCGCCAGCAGCCCTTTGACAGGGAAGGGCACCGGGGAGCTGTTTTTT.

This clone was observed a handful of times. The rearrangement joins TRBV11-2 to TRBJ1-4; D not certain. Trimming left V 3 bases short and J 0 bases short, with 8 bases between. The CDR3 spans 15 residues. The germline CDR1 and CDR2 sequences are SGHAT and FQNNGV. CDR3 nucleotides: TGTGCCAGCAGCTTCGAGAGTGCAACTAATGAAAAACTGTTTTTT. Its translation is CASSFESATNEKLFF.

This chain uses TRBV29-1 with TRBJ1-1; 9 nucleotides agree with TRBD1. With 7 bases clipped from V and 6 bases from J, the junction kept 9 bases outside the gene matches. The germline V gene has CDR1 SQVTM and CDR2 ANQGSEA. This CDR3 has 13 amino acids. The CDR3 sequence: CSAGTGYPPEAFF. As DNA, the CDR3 is TGCAGCGCTGGGACAGGGTACCCACCTGAAGCTTTCTTT.

The rearrangement uses TRBV2 and TRBJ2-1; 7 bases fit TRBD2. The CDR3 extends over 13 amino acids. V dropped 4 bases and J dropped 4; count of bases not matched to a gene: 1. Germline V gene lookup returns CDR1 SNHLY and CDR2 FYNNEI. The CDR3 bases are TGTGCCAGCAGTGGGGAGGGGTACAATGAGCAGTTCTTC. As protein: CASSGEGYNEQFF. Filled out from reference TRBV2 and TRBJ2-1, the complete variable domain reads EPEVTQTPSHQVTQMGQEVILRCVPISNHLYFYWYRQILGQKVEFLVSFYNNEISEKSEIFDDQFSVERPDGSNFTLKIRSTKLEDSAMYFCASSGEGYNEQFFGPGTRLTVL.

The chain uses TRBV4-2 and TRBJ1-2, with 10 positions matching TRBD1. The V gene's germline CDR1 is LGHNA and CDR2 YNFKEQ. The ends lost 1 base at V and 2 bases at J; junction bases unmatched: 4. The CDR3 length is 16 residues. CDR3 sequence: CASSQGGQGLNYGYTF. Written as DNA, the CDR3 is TGTGCCAGCAGCCAAGGGGGACAGGGGTTAAACTATGGCTACACCTTC.

This chain links TRBV4-3 with TRBJ2-3; a possible D gene is TRBD2 (7 bases). The CDR3 has 15 amino acids. The V gene's germline CDR1 is LGHNA and CDR2 YSLEER. Trimming stripped 4 bases from V and 5 bases from J, with 16 bases between. CDR3 protein: CASSRRRGGGDTQYF. In DNA form, the CDR3 reads TGCGCCAGCAGCCGGCGGAGGGGGGGCGGAGATACGCAGTATTTT.

The CDR3 DNA follows: TGTGCCAGTAGTCCGGGGGGGCCCCCTTCGGGCAATCAGCCCCAGCATTTT. Encoded protein: CASSPGGPPSGNQPQHF. The chain couples TRBV19 to TRBJ1-5, with D perhaps TRBD1 (6 bases). V was trimmed by 5 bases and J by 2 bases, leaving 19 bases between them. CDR1 is LNHDA and CDR2 is SQIVND in the germline V gene (reference sequence). The CDR3 spans 17 residues.

V gene TRBV5-4 combines with J gene TRBJ2-1; 10 bases fit TRBD2. Per germline, CDR1 SGHNT and CDR2 YYREEE (reference sequence). The V and J ends lost 4 bases and 4 bases, in that order; junction bases with no gene match: 8. The CDR3 consists of 16 residues. The CDR3 here is CASSPRSGGAYNEQFF. The CDR3 DNA reads as TGTGCCAGCAGCCCCCGAAGCGGGGGGGCGTACAATGAGCAGTTCTTC.

This sequence joins TRBV15 and TRBJ1-4, with 8 bases fitting TRBD1. The germline CDR1 and CDR2 sequences are LNHNV and YYDKDF (reference sequence). The CDR3 length is 15 residues. V dropped 4 bases and J dropped 4; count of bases not matched to a gene: 5. Written as DNA, the CDR3 is TGTGCCACCAGCATCCGACAGGGGCTTAATGAAAAACTGTTTTTT. This gives the protein CATSIRQGLNEKLFF.

This clone was detected only a few times. V gene TRBV6-1 combines with J gene TRBJ1-5; TRBD1 might be the D (6 bases). Germline V gives CDR1 MNHNS, CDR2 SASEGT. Trimming took 10 bases from V and 3 from J, leaving 16 bases between them. The CDR3 length is 14 residues. The CDR3 nucleotides read TGTGCCATCAAAAGACAGGCACTCAATCAGCCCCAGCATTTT. Residues: CAIKRQALNQPQHF.

V usage is TRBV4-3 and J usage is TRBJ1-5, with TRBD1 matching over 9 bases. The V segment lost 1 base and the J segment 7 bases; nucleotides outside the gene matches: 2. Germline CDR1 LGHNA, CDR2 YSLEER. This CDR3 has 14 residues. For the CDR3, the DNA is TGCGCCAGCAGCCAAGGGGGACAGGGCCAGCCCCAGCATTTT. Protein product: CASSQGGQGQPQHF.

This clone was detected once. This chain joins TRBV18 and TRBJ2-5; 9 nucleotides match TRBD1. From germline, CDR1 is KGHSH and CDR2 LQKENI. The V gene end was trimmed by 3 bases and the J gene end by 4 bases; junction bases not matched to a gene: 3. This CDR3 is built from 14 residues. The CDR3 DNA sequence: TGTGCCAGCTCACCCAAGACAGGGGGAGAGACCCAGTACTTC. Protein sequence: CASSPKTGGETQYF.

The chain employs TRBV7-9 and TRBJ2-1, with TRBD2 identical over 7 bases. The V gene end was trimmed by 5 bases and the J gene end by 7 bases; junction bases not matched to a gene: 14. This CDR3 spans 16 amino acids. Germline CDR1 SEHNR, CDR2 FQNEAQ (reference sequence). CDR3 sequence (DNA): TGTGCCAGCAGCCCCAACCTGGGGGGGGTTAATAATGAGCAGTTCTTC. It specifies CASSPNLGGVNNEQFF.